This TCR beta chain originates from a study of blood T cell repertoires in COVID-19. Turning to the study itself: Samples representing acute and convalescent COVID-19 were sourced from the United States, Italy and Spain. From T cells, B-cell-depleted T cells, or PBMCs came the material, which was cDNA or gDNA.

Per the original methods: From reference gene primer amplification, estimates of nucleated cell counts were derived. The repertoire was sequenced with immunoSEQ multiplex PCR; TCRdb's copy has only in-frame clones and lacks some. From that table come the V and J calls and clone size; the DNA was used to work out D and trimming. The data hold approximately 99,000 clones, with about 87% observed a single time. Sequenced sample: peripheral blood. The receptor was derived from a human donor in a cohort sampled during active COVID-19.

This CDR3 is CASKPQALGGYTF. The CDR3 DNA reads TGTGCCAGCAAACCACAGGCATTGGGAGGCTACACCTTC. The rearrangement links TRBV6-5 to TRBJ1-2, with a weak D call TRBD1 (5 bases). Deletions cut 7 bases from V and 8 bases from J, with 17 bases between. The CDR3 consists of 13 residues. Germline loops: CDR1 MNHEY, CDR2 SVGAGI.